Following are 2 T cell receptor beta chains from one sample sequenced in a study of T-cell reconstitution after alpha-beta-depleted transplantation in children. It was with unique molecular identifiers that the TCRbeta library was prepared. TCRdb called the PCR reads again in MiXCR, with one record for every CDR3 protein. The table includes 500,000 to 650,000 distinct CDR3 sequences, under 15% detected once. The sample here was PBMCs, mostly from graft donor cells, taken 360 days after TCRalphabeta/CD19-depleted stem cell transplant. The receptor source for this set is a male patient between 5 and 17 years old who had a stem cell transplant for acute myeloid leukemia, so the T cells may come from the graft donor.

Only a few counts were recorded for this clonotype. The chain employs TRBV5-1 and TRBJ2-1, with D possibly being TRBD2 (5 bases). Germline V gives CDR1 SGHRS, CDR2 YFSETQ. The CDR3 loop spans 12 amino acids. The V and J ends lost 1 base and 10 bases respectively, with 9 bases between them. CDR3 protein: CASSLLGREQFF. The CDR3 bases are TGCGCCAGCAGCTTGCTGGGGAGAGAGCAGTTCTTC. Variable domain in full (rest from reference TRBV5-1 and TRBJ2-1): KAGVTQTPRYLIKTRGQQVTLSCSPISGHRSVSWYQQTPGQGLQFLFEYFSETQRNKGNFPGRFSGRQFSNSRSEMNVSTLELGDSALYLCASSLLGREQFFGPGTRLTVL.

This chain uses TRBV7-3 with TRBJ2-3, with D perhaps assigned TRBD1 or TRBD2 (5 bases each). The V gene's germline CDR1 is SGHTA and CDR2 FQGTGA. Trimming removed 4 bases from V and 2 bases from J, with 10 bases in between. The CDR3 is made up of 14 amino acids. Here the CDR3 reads CASSSGPYTDTQYF. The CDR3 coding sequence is TGTGCCAGCAGCTCGGGACCCTACACAGATACGCAGTATTTT. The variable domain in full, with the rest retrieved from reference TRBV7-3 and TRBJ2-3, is GAGVSQTPSNKVTEKGKYVELRCDPISGHTALYWYRQSLGQGPEFLIYFQGTGAADDSGLPNDRFFAVRPEGSVSTLKIQRTERGDSAVYLCASSSGPYTDTQYFGPGTRLTVL.